This T cell receptor beta chain came from a study of cytomegalovirus exposure and HLA in healthy donors. Amplification used 60 Vbeta primers and 13 Jbeta primers. Here immunoSEQ multiplex PCR was the method, and the copy in TCRdb shows in-frame clones only, minus some. This table has roughly 150,000 clones, 65% to 70% appearing once. The ends were cut back, 3 bases at V and 5 bases at J, with 10 bases in the middle. Looked up from germline, CDR1 is MRHNA and CDR2 is SNTAGT. The CDR3 runs to 13 residues. Material for sequencing was PBMCs. The rearrangement links TRBV6-4 to TRBJ1-1; D ambiguous. This TCR derives from a young man in good health and CMV-seropositive. CDR3 sequence reads: CASSESPLTEAFF. CDR3 coding DNA: TGTGCCAGCAGTGAATCTCCCCTAACTGAAGCTTTCTTT.